This T cell receptor beta chain comes out of a study of early T cells in non-severe SARS-CoV-2 infection. Study overall: Unpaired chains resulted from sequencing bulk RNA of unsorted whole blood.

Researchers attached unique molecular identifiers to individual cDNA molecules. TCRdb re-called the 5' RACE reads with MiXCR, one entry per CDR3 protein. The sample consists of tens of thousands of distinct CDR3 sequences, over 12% of them appearing once. Germline CDR1 reads DFQATT; CDR2 reads SNEGSKA (reference sequence). The V and J ends lost 6 bases and 1 base respectively, with 15 bases between them. CDR3 length: 14 amino acids. Ten or more counts support this clonotype. Its antigen is not known. Regarding the study as a whole: Anti-spike CD8 responses were favored by VDJdb matching, which missed private and CD4 specificities.

The rearrangement uses TRBV20-1 and TRBJ2-5; D could derive from TRBD1 or TRBD2 (5 bases each). The sequencing sample was made of whole blood. The clonotype originates from an adult who was a healthcare worker with PCR-confirmed SARS-CoV-2 infection or an uninfected control (not recorded which). CDR3 sequence (DNA): TGCAGTGCCCGAGGGGTTCTTGGCCAAGAGACCCAGTACTTC. It yields the protein CSARGVLGQETQYF.